Listed here are 5 T cell receptor beta chains from one sample, sequenced in a study of cytomegalovirus exposure and HLA in healthy donors. The PCR contained 60 Vbeta and 13 Jbeta primers. Sequencing was performed with immunoSEQ multiplex PCR; in TCRdb, only in-frame clones are kept and a portion is missing. The sample carries roughly 180,000 clones, roughly 70% recorded once. Sequencing input: PBMCs. The receptor source for this set is a male donor in good health and CMV-seronegative.

J is TRBJ2-1 and V is TRBV27; TRBD2 might be the D (5 bases). The CDR3 totals 15 residues. Germline-derived CDR1 and CDR2 are MNHEY and SMNVEV (reference sequence). Trimming cost V 1 base and J 7 bases, with 14 bases left between them. CDR3 amino acids: CASSLFRGPGNEQFF. The CDR3 bases are TGTGCCAGCAGTTTATTTCGCGGCCCGGGGAATGAGCAGTTCTTC.

This clone was observed a single time. The gene calls are TRBV28 and TRBJ2-7; maybe TRBD1 (5 bases). With 6 bases removed from V and 6 bases from J, the gap between germline ends came to 24 bases. This CDR3 is 16 amino acids long. Germline-derived CDR1 and CDR2 are MDHEN and SYDVKM. As DNA, the CDR3 is TGTGCCAGCAGACCCATAAAGCCCCAGGGTCCGGGCGAGCAGTACTTC. Translated, it gives CASRPIKPQGPGEQYF.

The count of this clone is one. This rearrangement joins TRBV28 to TRBJ2-7, with D possibly TRBD1 on 6 matching bases. CDR3 size: 14 residues. The germline V and J ends were trimmed by 2 bases and 2 bases, with 10 bases remaining between them. Germline CDR1 reads MDHEN; CDR2 reads SYDVKM. Here the CDR3 DNA reads TGTGCCAGCAGTTTAGGACAGAGCCCCTACGAGCAGTACTTC. Translating it yields CASSLGQSPYEQYF.

V and J are TRBV11-3 and TRBJ2-1; D is ambiguous. V lost 3 bases to trimming and J lost 2 bases, with 5 bases between them. CDR3 length: 13 residues. Looked up from germline, CDR1 is SGHNT and CDR2 is YENEEA. The CDR3 DNA is TGTGCCAGCAGCTTGACTGCCTACAATGAGCAGTTCTTC. Amino acids: CASSLTAYNEQFF.

This clone was detected only a few times. The chain is built from TRBV19 and TRBJ1-1; possible D gene TRBD1, 6 bases. From germline, CDR1 is LNHDA and CDR2 SQIVND (reference sequence). V was trimmed by 2 bases and J by 6 bases, leaving 19 bases between them. The CDR3 runs 16 residues. CDR3 loop: CASSISPPGQGPEAFF. The DNA of the CDR3 is TGTGCCAGTAGTATAAGCCCCCCCGGGCAGGGGCCTGAAGCTTTCTTT.